The T cell receptor (beta chain) under discussion was sequenced for a study of identical twins. Study-level results: Those out-of-frame alpha sequences shared by twins showed an excess of low generation probability. Cord blood beta clonotypes that were abundant carried fewer insertions, and memory repertoires showed no such trend.

CDR3 length equals 13 residues. Germline values: CDR1 SGHTA, CDR2 FQGTGA. V shed 1 base and J shed 7 bases, with 10 bases lying between them. This clonotype came up many times. Antigen unknown. A template switching step contributed a universal primer site, while unique molecular identifiers were present in the cDNA. TCRdb analysed the 5' RACE reads with MiXCR anew, one entry per CDR3 protein. The sample contains under 300,000 distinct CDR3 sequences, roughly an eighth of which appear only once. Material: memory (CD45RO+) T cells sorted from blood. This TCR derives from a woman under 30 in good health. This chain uses TRBV7-3 with TRBJ1-1, with unresolved D. CDR3 sequence (DNA): TGTGCCAGCAGCTTAAAGGTCCGGGATGAAGCTTTCTTT. Amino acids: CASSLKVRDEAFF.